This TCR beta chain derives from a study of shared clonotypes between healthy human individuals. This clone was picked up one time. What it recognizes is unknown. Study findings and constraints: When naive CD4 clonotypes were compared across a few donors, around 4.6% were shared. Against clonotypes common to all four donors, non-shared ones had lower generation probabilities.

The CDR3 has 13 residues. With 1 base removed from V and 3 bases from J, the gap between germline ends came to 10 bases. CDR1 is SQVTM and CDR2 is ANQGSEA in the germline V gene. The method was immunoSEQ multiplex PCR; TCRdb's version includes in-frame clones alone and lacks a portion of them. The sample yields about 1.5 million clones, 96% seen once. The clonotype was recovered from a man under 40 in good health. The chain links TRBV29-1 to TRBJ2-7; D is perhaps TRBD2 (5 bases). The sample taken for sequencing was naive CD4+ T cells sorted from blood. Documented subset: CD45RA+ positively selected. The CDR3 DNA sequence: TGCAGCGTTGAAGGCAGCGGATACTACGAGCAGTACTTC. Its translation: CSVEGSGYYEQYF.